The 25 T cell receptor beta chains below come from one sample, sequenced in a study of beta chain features in type 1 diabetes. Since all of the isolated RNA was reverse transcribed, expressed TCRB transcripts were what got sequenced. Generated by immunoSEQ multiplex PCR, the TCRdb table keeps only in-frame clones and is missing some. Of 150,000 to 190,000 clones in the sample, 10% were seen once. These TCRs' antigens remain unknown. Overall study results and limits: In every one of the four CD4+ subsets, TCRB CDR3s were moderately but significantly shorter in Type 1 diabetes patients.

The sample taken for sequencing was central memory CD4+ T cells from blood. These TCRs come from a man aged 30 to 39 with type 1 diabetes.

The chain employs TRBV29-1 and TRBJ2-5; a possible D gene is TRBD1 (6 bases). This CDR3 region has 13 residues. Germline V gene data show CDR1 as SQVTM and CDR2 as ANQGSEA. Trimming took off 5 bases at V and 4 bases at J, with 14 bases between the two ends. In DNA, the CDR3 is TGCAGCGTTACAACAGGGATAGGAGAGACCCAGTACTTC. Its translation: CSVTTGIGETQYF. Full variable domain (rest looked up from reference TRBV29-1 and TRBJ2-5): SAVISQKPSRDICQRGTSLTIQCQVDSQVTMMFWYRQQPGQSLTLIATANQGSEATYESGFVIDKFPISRPNLTFSTLTVSNMSPEDSSIYLCSVTTGIGETQYFGPGTRLLVL.

This clone was seen at least ten times. The rearrangement links TRBV28 to TRBJ1-2; 7 positions agree with TRBD1. The CDR3 contains 13 residues. Losses at the gene ends were 5 bases for V and 4 bases for J; bases not matched to a gene: 4. Germline CDR1 and CDR2: MDHEN and SYDVKM. For the CDR3, the DNA is TGTGCCAGCAGTACAGGGGCCCGCTATGGCTACACCTTC. Its translation: CASSTGARYGYTF.

The rearrangement links TRBV18 to TRBJ1-5, with D unresolved. The V gene's germline CDR1 is KGHSH and CDR2 LQKENI. This CDR3 is 15 amino acids long. V was shortened by 3 bases and J by 4 bases, with 13 bases between the two germline ends. The CDR3 loop is CASSPQEERNQPQHF. CDR3 in DNA: TGTGCCAGCTCACCGCAAGAGGAGAGGAATCAGCCCCAGCATTTT. Complete variable domain (other parts from reference TRBV18 and TRBJ1-5): NAGVMQNPRHLVRRRGQEARLRCSPMKGHSHVYWYRQLPEEGLKFMVYLQKENIIDESGMPKERFSAEFPKEGPSILRIQQVVRGDSAAYFCASSPQEERNQPQHFGDGTRLSIL.

The J gene is TRBJ2-1, the V gene TRBV2, with D possibly TRBD2 on 6 matching bases. The CDR3 covers 16 residues. V gave up 6 bases and J gave up 1 base, with 16 bases separating them. Germline V lookup: CDR1 SNHLY, CDR2 FYNNEI. CDR3 residues: CASSPGTALSYNEQFF. CDR3 coding DNA: TGTGCCAGCAGCCCCGGGACTGCTCTTTCCTACAATGAGCAGTTCTTC.

V usage is TRBV11-2 and J usage is TRBJ2-1; 7 positions agree with TRBD2. This CDR3 contains 13 residues. Germline values: CDR1 SGHAT, CDR2 FQNNGV. Germline trimming cut 3 bases from V and 10 bases from J; bases unmatched to any gene: 6. The CDR3 region is CASSLGTMTEQFF. In DNA, the CDR3 is TGTGCCAGCAGCTTGGGGACTATGACGGAGCAGTTCTTC.

The rearrangement links TRBV5-1 to TRBJ1-6; D ambiguous. Germline V gene sequence: CDR1 SGHRS, CDR2 YFSETQ. V was shortened by 1 base and J by 5 bases, with 10 bases between the two germline ends. CDR3 length: 15 residues. The CDR3 nucleotides are TGCGCCAGCAGCTTGTTCGAACAAGATAATTCACCCCTCCACTTT. Protein: CASSLFEQDNSPLHF.

A few counts support this clone. The chain is built from TRBV9 and TRBJ2-1, with 11 bases matching TRBD2. Germline CDR1 reads SGDLS; CDR2 reads YYNGEE. The CDR3 is 16 amino acids. V lost 5 bases, J lost 2 bases, and 6 bases stayed unmatched. The CDR3 DNA reads TGTGCCAGCAGTGTTAGCGGGAGGGGCCCCTACAATGAGCAGTTCTTC. The encoded protein is CASSVSGRGPYNEQFF.

V usage is TRBV27 and J usage is TRBJ1-5, with unresolved D. Trimming shortened V by 6 bases and J by 3 bases, and 15 bases separated the two germline ends. The CDR3 loop spans 15 amino acids. Germline CDR1 is MNHEY and CDR2 is SMNVEV (reference sequence). The CDR3 sequence is CASSRHRETNQPQHF. In DNA form, the CDR3 reads TGTGCCAGCAGCCGCCACCGGGAGACCAATCAGCCCCAGCATTTT.

This clone was seen a few times. This chain uses TRBV6-5 with TRBJ2-6; weak D call: TRBD2 (6 bases). The CDR3 contains 15 residues. Trimming took off 10 bases at V and 0 bases at J, with 13 bases between the two ends. Germline V gene sequence: CDR1 MNHEY, CDR2 SVGAGI. The CDR3 is CATRTMISGANVLTF. The CDR3 nucleotides read TGTGCCACACGGACTATGATCTCTGGGGCCAACGTCCTGACTTTC.

This clone was found a few times. The chain uses TRBV29-1 and TRBJ2-7; tentative D call: TRBD2 (6 bases). The V gene lost 4 bases and the J gene lost 5 bases, with 18 bases spanning the gap. Germline CDR1 is SQVTM and CDR2 is ANQGSEA. The CDR3 spans 14 residues. CDR3 residues: CSVARRRAWDEQYF. The CDR3 nucleotides read TGCAGCGTTGCCAGGAGGAGGGCCTGGGACGAGCAGTACTTC.

In this sample, this clone turned up a few times. This chain connects TRBV19 to TRBJ2-3; D gene unclear. Looked up from germline, CDR1 is LNHDA and CDR2 is SQIVND (reference sequence). Trimming removed 6 bases from V and 0 bases from J, with 7 bases in between. The CDR3 is made up of 13 amino acids. The CDR3 DNA follows: TGTGCCAGTAGGTCCGTGAGCACAGATACGCAGTATTTT. Translation gives CASRSVSTDTQYF.

This clone showed up just a few times. This sequence joins TRBV5-1 and TRBJ2-2, with 9 bases lining up with TRBD1. The V and J ends lost 1 base and 7 bases, in that order; junction bases with no gene match: 8. Germline CDR1 reads SGHRS; CDR2 reads YFSETQ. The CDR3 loop spans 16 amino acids. As DNA, the CDR3 is TGCGCCAGCAGCTTGTTCGGACAGGGGATGAGCGGGGAGCTGTTTTTT. Translating it yields CASSLFGQGMSGELFF.

The chain employs TRBV7-2 and TRBJ2-2, with 8 positions matching TRBD1. J gave up 7 bases and V 1 base, and 8 bases lay outside the gene matches. The germline V gene encodes CDR1 SGHTA and CDR2 FQGNSA. The CDR3 sequence is 16 residues long. CDR3 protein: CASSLVPGQEFGELFF. As DNA, the CDR3 is TGTGCCAGCAGCTTAGTACCGGGACAGGAATTCGGGGAGCTGTTTTTT. Based on the CDR3 plus reference TRBV7-2 and TRBJ2-2, the full variable domain is GAGVSQSPSNKVTEKGKDVELRCDPISGHTALYWYRQSLGQGLEFLIYFQGNSAPDKSGLPSDRFSAERTGGSVSTLTIQRTQQEDSAVYLCASSLVPGQEFGELFFGEGSRLTVL.

CDR3 in amino acids: CASQGVIRNQPQHF. The CDR3 DNA reads TGTGCCAGTCAAGGGGTCATCCGCAATCAGCCCCAGCATTTT. The rearrangement uses TRBV19 and TRBJ1-5; tentative D call: TRBD1 (5 bases). The germline V gene encodes CDR1 LNHDA and CDR2 SQIVND (reference sequence). The CDR3 contains 14 residues. V was shortened by 8 bases and J by 2 bases, with 13 bases between the two germline ends.

The chain employs TRBV29-1 and TRBJ2-7; 8 bases agree with TRBD2. Germline assignment: CDR1 SQVTM and CDR2 ANQGSEA. The J segment lost 0 bases and the V segment lost 1 base, leaving 2 bases of the junction unmatched. CDR3 length: 14 residues. The CDR3 here is CSVEGTSSSYEQYF. The CDR3 region has the DNA TGCAGCGTTGAAGGGACTAGCTCCTCCTACGAGCAGTACTTC.

The gene calls are TRBV7-8 and TRBJ2-7, with D perhaps matching TRBD1 (5 bases). Trimming shortened V by 1 base and J by 2 bases, and 9 bases separated the two germline ends. The CDR3 is 14 residues long. Germline V gene lookup returns CDR1 SGHVS and CDR2 FQNEAQ. The CDR3 here is CASSLEAGTYEQYF. CDR3 in DNA: TGTGCCAGCAGCTTAGAGGCAGGGACCTACGAGCAGTACTTC.

J is TRBJ1-2 and V is TRBV6-5, with D tentatively TRBD1 (5 bases). Per the germline V gene, CDR1 is MNHEY and CDR2 is SVGAGI. Trimming left V 3 bases short and J 7 bases short, with 15 bases between. The CDR3 totals 14 residues. The CDR3 DNA reads TGTGCCAGCAGTTATGACCAGGGCTCTGGTGGCTACACCTTC. Its translation: CASSYDQGSGGYTF.

This clone was seen a few times. V usage is TRBV6-5 and J usage is TRBJ1-1; 7 bases agree with TRBD1. Germline V gene lookup returns CDR1 MNHEY and CDR2 SVGAGI. V trimming: 6 bases; J trimming: 1 base; junction bases outside the gene matches: 2. This CDR3 comprises 13 residues. Written as DNA, the CDR3 is TGTGCCAGCAGCAGACAGGGGAACACTGAAGCTTTCTTT. Its translation: CASSRQGNTEAFF.

J is TRBJ1-4 and V is TRBV6-5, with D uncertain. V lost 9 bases, J lost 2 bases, and 13 bases lay in between. The CDR3 contains 14 residues. Germline CDR1 reads MNHEY; CDR2 reads SVGAGI. The CDR3 nucleotides are TGTGCCAGTCGTCGGAGTCGCACTAATGAAAAACTGTTTTTT. This gives the protein CASRRSRTNEKLFF.

The V gene is TRBV25-1, the J gene TRBJ2-5; D might be TRBD2 (5 bases). The ends were cut back, 6 bases at V and 2 bases at J, with 19 bases in the middle. CDR1 and CDR2 (germline): MGHDK, SYGVNS. The CDR3 sequence is 16 residues long. The CDR3 DNA reads as TGTGCCAGCAGCGGACTCTCCCTCGGGGTACAAGAGACCCAGTACTTC. Its translation: CASSGLSLGVQETQYF.

This clone has only a few counts. The CDR3 coding sequence is TGTGCCAGTATATCCTCTGGGGCCAACGTCCTGACTTTC. Translation gives CASISSGANVLTF. This chain connects TRBV19 to TRBJ2-6; no clear D gene. The V end was cut by 7 bases, the J end by 0 bases, with 4 bases between. The CDR3 has 13 residues. Per germline, CDR1 LNHDA and CDR2 SQIVND (reference sequence).

A few counts support this clone. The chain links TRBV19 to TRBJ2-7; tentative D call: TRBD1 (5 bases). Germline V gene lookup returns CDR1 LNHDA and CDR2 SQIVND (reference sequence). V gave up 3 bases and J gave up 3 bases, with 9 bases separating them. This CDR3 is built from 13 residues. The CDR3 DNA sequence: TGTGCCAGTAGTATGAGACAGAGCTACGAGCAGTACTTC. Translation gives CASSMRQSYEQYF.

The rearrangement links TRBV2 to TRBJ1-2; 10 bases are a match to TRBD1. Germline V gives CDR1 SNHLY, CDR2 FYNNEI. V gave up 6 bases and J gave up 0 bases; unmatched junction bases: 4. This CDR3 is 15 amino acids long. This CDR3 is CASSVGQGANYGYTF. In DNA form, the CDR3 reads TGTGCCAGCAGCGTCGGACAGGGGGCTAACTATGGCTACACCTTC.

This clone was seen just once. The chain recombines TRBV7-3 with TRBJ2-3; tentatively, D is TRBD2 (5 bases). CDR1 SGHTA and CDR2 FQGTGA come from the germline V gene. Trimming shortened V by 5 bases and J by 12 bases, and 18 bases separated the two germline ends. The CDR3 contains 13 residues. CDR3 sequence reads: CASSIGPKEGQYF. In nucleotides, the CDR3 is TGTGCCAGCAGCATCGGGCCAAAAGAGGGTCAGTATTTT. The full variable domain, completed using reference TRBV7-3 and TRBJ2-3, is GAGVSQTPSNKVTEKGKYVELRCDPISGHTALYWYRQSLGQGPEFLIYFQGTGAADDSGLPNDRFFAVRPEGSVSTLKIQRTERGDSAVYLCASSIGPKEGQYFGPGTRLTVL.

This clone was detected a few times. The chain links TRBV7-9 to TRBJ2-1; 11 nucleotides agree with TRBD2. Germline CDR1 reads SEHNR; CDR2 reads FQNEAQ (reference sequence). CDR3 size: 14 residues. The junction had 3 bases not matched to a gene; V was cut back by 4 bases and J by 7 bases. Here the CDR3 reads CASSSRTSGNEQFF. CDR3 DNA sequence: TGTGCCAGCAGCTCTAGGACTAGCGGGAATGAGCAGTTCTTC.